Below are 14 T cell receptor beta chains sequenced from a single sample in a study of cytomegalovirus exposure and HLA in healthy donors. Primers for the PCR totalled 60 Vbeta and 13 Jbeta. Profiled with immunoSEQ multiplex PCR; TCRdb holds only in-frame clones, not every one. The sample lists roughly 88,000 clones, about three quarters occurring once. The specimen sequenced was PBMCs. The receptors derive from a man between 25 and 39 years old in good health and CMV-seropositive.

The chain joins TRBV27 to TRBJ1-4; D is possibly TRBD1 (5 bases). This CDR3 is 17 amino acids long. Trimming cost V 2 bases and J 3 bases, with 16 bases left between them. Germline V gene lookup returns CDR1 MNHEY and CDR2 SMNVEV (reference sequence). The CDR3 DNA reads TGTGCCAGCAGTTTACGATGGGGCGCAAGGGCTAATGAAAAACTGTTTTTT. Its protein is CASSLRWGARANEKLFF.

V and J are TRBV7-5 and TRBJ1-3; the D call TRBD1 from the table was never checked on the DNA. TRBV7-5 is a pseudogene segment. The CDR3 spans 18 residues. The CDR3 DNA is TGTGCCAGAAGCTTAGCGCACTCGGGACAGGGGGTTGGAAACACCATATATTTT. Encoded protein: CARSLAHSGQGVGNTIYF.

The chain couples TRBV5-4 to TRBJ1-2, with D maybe TRBD1 (6 bases). V was pared by 0 bases and J by 7 bases, with 13 bases between. The CDR3 has 14 residues. The germline V gene encodes CDR1 SGHNT and CDR2 YYREEE (reference sequence). Here the CDR3 DNA reads TGTGCCAGCAGCTTGGACAGGGAATGGAGTGGCTACACCTTC. It is translated as CASSLDREWSGYTF.

The V and J genes are TRBV11-2 and TRBJ1-1; 9 nucleotides line up with TRBD1. J was trimmed by 3 bases and V by 0 bases; bases with no gene match: 8. Per the germline V gene, CDR1 is SGHAT and CDR2 is FQNNGV. The CDR3 runs 17 residues. The CDR3 reads CASSLEGTGLGDTEAFF. The CDR3 bases are TGTGCCAGCAGCTTAGAGGGGACAGGGTTGGGGGACACTGAAGCTTTCTTT.

A few counts support this clone. The chain has TRBV19 and TRBJ1-2, with D maybe TRBD1 (6 bases). The CDR3 covers 15 residues. Germline V gene sequence: CDR1 LNHDA, CDR2 SQIVND (reference sequence). The V gene lost 7 bases and the J gene lost 7 bases, with 22 bases spanning the gap. For the CDR3, the DNA is TGTGCCAGTACCGATCGAACACAGGGCCCGCTTGGCTACACCTTC. It is translated as CASTDRTQGPLGYTF.

V gene TRBV18 combines with J gene TRBJ1-2; 8 positions agree with TRBD1. In germline, CDR1 is KGHSH, CDR2 LQKENI. After removal of 6 bases from V and 6 bases from J, the junction contained 3 bases not matched to a gene. The CDR3 totals 12 residues. This CDR3 is CASSTTGDGYTF. CDR3 nucleotides: TGTGCCAGCTCGACGACAGGGGATGGCTACACCTTC.

The gene calls are TRBV19 and TRBJ1-4; D is unclear. CDR1 is LNHDA, CDR2 SQIVND, per germline (reference sequence). CDR3 length: 14 residues. V shed 5 bases and J shed 3 bases, with 10 bases lying between them. The CDR3 DNA is TGTGCCAGTAGTCCGGGAATCGCTAATGAAAAACTGTTTTTT. Amino acid sequence: CASSPGIANEKLFF.

Note on this clone: One end of the junction varies from germline; a read error may be responsible. The chain links TRBV29-1 to TRBJ2-2; D remains unclear. Per the germline V gene, CDR1 is SQVTM and CDR2 is ANQGSEA. The CDR3 runs 12 residues. The chain's CDR3 is CSGGANAGELFF. The CDR3 region has the DNA TGCAGCGGTGGAGCGAACGCCGGGGAGCTGTTTTTT.

This rearrangement joins TRBV2 to TRBJ1-1; no definite D call. The CDR3 sequence is 13 residues long. The V and J ends lost 5 bases and 5 bases respectively, with 12 bases between them. Germline loops: CDR1 SNHLY, CDR2 FYNNEI. The CDR3: CASSTGRETEAFF. The CDR3 DNA is TGTGCCAGCAGTACGGGCCGGGAAACTGAAGCTTTCTTT.

Remarks on this clone: Other DNA sequences within the sample encode an identical CDR3. This chain links TRBV19 with TRBJ1-1; tentatively, D is TRBD1 (5 bases). The germline V gene encodes CDR1 LNHDA and CDR2 SQIVND (reference sequence). The ends were cut back, 3 bases at V and 4 bases at J, with 6 bases in the middle. The length of the CDR3 is 12 residues. The CDR3 is CASSIRGTEAFF. For the CDR3, the DNA is TGTGCCAGTAGTATTAGGGGCACTGAAGCTTTCTTT.

This chain links TRBV30 with TRBJ2-1, with 8 bases fitting TRBD2. CDR1 is GTSNPN, CDR2 SVGIG, per germline (reference sequence). CDR3 length equals 16 residues. V shed 3 bases, J shed 0 bases, and the junction held 7 bases outside the gene matches. The CDR3 nucleotides are TGTGCCTGGAGCCCGACTAGCGCCAGCTCCTACAATGAGCAGTTCTTC. It codes for CAWSPTSASSYNEQFF.

The rearrangement joins TRBV5-6 to TRBJ2-7, with D unresolved. Germline V gene sequence: CDR1 SGHDT, CDR2 YYEEEE. V lost 4 bases, J lost 6 bases, and 8 bases lay in between. The CDR3 runs 11 residues. The CDR3 loop reads CASSDNSEQYF. CDR3 DNA: TGTGCCAGCAGCGATAATAGCGAGCAGTACTTC.

The chain joins TRBV30 to TRBJ2-4; no reliable D call. V lost 3 bases and J lost 2, with 8 bases in between. Germline CDR1 is GTSNPN and CDR2 is SVGIG (reference sequence). The CDR3 has 13 residues. CDR3 region: CAWRTETKNIQYF. CDR3 coding DNA: TGTGCCTGGAGAACCGAGACCAAAAACATTCAGTACTTC. Based on the CDR3 plus reference TRBV30 and TRBJ2-4, the full variable domain is SQTIHQWPATLVQPVGSPLSLECTVEGTSNPNLYWYRQAAGRGLQLLFYSVGIGQISSEVPQNLSASRPQDRQFILSSKKLLLSDSGFYLCAWRTETKNIQYFGAGTRLSVL.

The chain carries TRBV10-2 and TRBJ2-2; the D gene is possibly TRBD1 (5 bases). CDR1 and CDR2 from the germline V gene are WSHSY and SAAADI. The CDR3 length is 15 residues. The V end was cut by 3 bases, the J end by 1 base, with 9 bases between. The CDR3 nucleotides read TGCGCCAGCAGTGACGGGCAGGGGAACACCGGGGAGCTGTTTTTT. The encoded protein is CASSDGQGNTGELFF.